These T cell receptor beta chains were read from a single sample in a study of blood T cell repertoires in COVID-19. Libraries were prepared by immunoSEQ multiplex PCR; TCRdb keeps only in-frame clonotypes and omits some of them. The sample records 100,000 to 130,000 clones, about three quarters being singletons. The sequencing input was peripheral blood. All receptors come from a man in his 70s with acute or convalescent COVID-19. Each CDR3 is given with its conserved first and last residue. The D gene is left open where the match is weak. Clone size is shown for a subset of rows, as once, few, many or a class of expanded clone.

- TRBJ2-7 TRBV15 TRBD1 CATSSPDRDLYEQYF TGTGCCACCAGCAGTCCAGACAGGGACCTATACGAGCAGTACTTC
once TRBJ2-7 TRBV4-2 TRBD1 CASSQETGAREQYF TGTGCCAGCAGCCAGGAGACAGGGGCCCGGGAGCAGTACTTC
- TRBJ1-5 TRBV10-2 - CASSESELNQPQHF TGCGCCAGCAGTGAGAGTGAGCTCAATCAGCCCCAGCATTTT
- TRBJ1-4 TRBV6-6 TRBD1 CASRDRGQEEKLFF TGTGCCAGCAGAGACAGGGGGCAAGAGGAAAAACTGTTTTTT
- TRBJ2-1 TRBV19 TRBD2 CASNIFGAGGPNEQFF TGTGCCAGTAACATCTTCGGAGCGGGGGGGCCAAATGAGCAGTTCTTC
- TRBJ1-1 TRBV6-6 - CASSYSRGMNTEAFF TGTGCCAGCAGTTACTCAAGGGGTATGAACACTGAAGCTTTCTTT
- TRBJ1-5 TRBV19 - CASRARGATDQPQHF TGTGCCAGTAGAGCCCGGGGAGCCACAGATCAGCCCCAGCATTTT
- TRBJ2-5 TRBV7-8 TRBD1 CASSTSDRGLAETQYF TGTGCCAGCAGCACCAGCGACAGGGGATTGGCCGAGACCCAGTACTTC
- TRBJ2-1 TRBV5-5 - CASTLGGVPYNEQFF TGTGCCAGCACCCTAGGGGGGGTCCCCTACAATGAGCAGTTCTTC
- TRBJ2-3 TRBV19 TRBD2 CASSTQGLGNADTQYF TGTGCCAGTAGTACCCAGGGACTAGGTAATGCAGATACGCAGTATTTT
- TRBJ1-1 TRBV2 - CASRGEGDTEAFF TGTGCCAGCAGGGGGGAGGGAGACACTGAAGCTTTCTTT
- TRBJ1-6 TRBV19 - CASSAQGNNSPLHF TGTGCCAGTAGCGCACAGGGAAATAATTCACCCCTCCACTTT
- TRBJ1-6 TRBV7-2 - CASSLVQGTSPLHF TGTGCCAGCAGCTTAGTGCAGGGAACTTCACCCCTCCACTTT
- TRBJ2-7 TRBV6-5 TRBD2 CASSYSGGAGYEQYF TGTGCCAGCAGTTACTCCGGGGGGGCGGGATACGAGCAGTACTTC
- TRBJ2-1 TRBV19 TRBD1 CASTGTVFYNEQFF TGTGCCAGTACCGGGACAGTTTTTTACAATGAGCAGTTCTTC
- TRBJ2-1 TRBV6-5 - CASSPSIVSNEQFF TGTGCCAGCAGTCCTTCTATAGTCTCCAATGAGCAGTTCTTC
- TRBJ1-2 TRBV27 TRBD1 CASSLRTGGVGYGYTF TGTGCCAGCAGTCTCCGGACAGGCGGAGTGGGCTATGGCTACACCTTC
- TRBJ2-3 TRBV10-3 - CAISESSQGSPDTQYF TGTGCCATCAGTGAGTCGAGCCAGGGGTCACCAGATACGCAGTATTTT
- TRBJ2-3 TRBV6-5 TRBD2 CASMSGGDTQYF TGTGCCAGCATGTCGGGGGGAGATACGCAGTATTTT
- TRBJ1-2 TRBV29-1 TRBD1 CSVVTGTDYGYTF TGCAGCGTTGTTACAGGGACAGACTATGGCTACACCTTC
- TRBJ1-1 TRBV5-1 - CASSPLDSYTEAFF TGCGCCAGCAGCCCCCTAGACAGCTACACTGAAGCTTTCTTT
- TRBJ2-6 TRBV10-3 - CAISESHVGSSSGANVLTF TGTGCCATCAGTGAGTCGCACGTCGGGTCCAGCTCTGGGGCCAACGTCCTGACTTTC
- TRBJ2-7 TRBV29-1 TRBD1 CSVRQGVYEQYF TGCAGCGTCCGACAGGGAGTCTACGAGCAGTACTTC
- TRBJ1-2 TRBV3-1/TRBV3-2 - CASSQAGTGRQANYGYTF TGTGCCAGCAGCCAAGCCGGGACCGGGAGGCAAGCTAACTATGGCTACACCTTC
few TRBJ1-1 TRBV5-1 TRBD1 CASSLSGTGGTEAFF TGCGCCAGCAGCTTATCCGGGACAGGGGGCACTGAAGCTTTCTTT
- TRBJ1-1 TRBV3-1/TRBV3-2 - CASISRGKAEAFF TGTGCCAGCATCTCCAGGGGAAAAGCTGAAGCTTTCTTT
- TRBJ2-7 TRBV2 TRBD1 CASSDTGTGGNEQYF TGTGCCAGCAGTGATACCGGGACAGGGGGGAACGAGCAGTACTTC
few TRBJ1-1 TRBV5-1 TRBD1 CASSLTQGRNTEAFF TGCGCCAGCAGCTTGACACAGGGGAGGAACACTGAAGCTTTCTTT
few TRBJ2-7 TRBV12-3/TRBV12-4 TRBD2 CASQLAGSYEQYF TGTGCCAGCCAACTAGCGGGGTCCTACGAGCAGTACTTC
once TRBJ1-1 TRBV19 TRBD1 CASSTRDREAFF TGTGCCAGTAGTACCAGGGACAGAGAAGCTTTCTTT
- TRBJ2-1 TRBV9 TRBD2 CASGAGGLYNEQFF TGTGCCAGCGGAGCGGGGGGGCTATACAATGAGCAGTTCTTC
- TRBJ1-3 TRBV19 - CASSIRYGNTIYF TGTGCCAGTAGTATCCGCTATGGAAACACCATATATTTT
- TRBJ1-5 TRBV19 TRBD1 CASHTGEVSNQPQHF TGTGCCAGCCACACAGGGGAGGTGAGCAATCAGCCCCAGCATTTT
- TRBJ2-5 TRBV7-8 TRBD2 CASSPSGTSRQETQYF TGTGCCAGCAGCCCTAGCGGGACTAGCCGTCAAGAGACCCAGTACTTC
- TRBJ2-7 TRBV2 TRBD1 CASSSMPGQGPYEQYF TGTGCCAGCAGCTCGATGCCGGGACAGGGGCCTTACGAGCAGTACTTC
- TRBJ2-1 TRBV7-8 TRBD2 CASSVSGGLNEQFF TGTGCCAGCAGCGTTAGCGGGGGACTCAATGAGCAGTTCTTC
- TRBJ1-5 TRBV7-9 TRBD1 CASSGRTGVQPQHF TGTGCCAGCAGCGGTCGGACAGGGGTTCAGCCCCAGCATTTT
once TRBJ2-1 TRBV24-1 - CATSGSGPGEAISMFEQFF TGTGCCACCAGTGGGTCCGGGCCGGGGGAGGCAATATCGATGTTCGAGCAGTTCTTC
- TRBJ1-1 TRBV28 TRBD1 CASTPTDRGGTEAFF TGTGCCAGCACCCCGACCGACAGGGGGGGCACTGAAGCTTTCTTT
- TRBJ2-1 TRBV9 - CASSVDIHNEQFF TGTGCCAGCAGCGTAGACATCCACAATGAGCAGTTCTTC
- TRBJ1-5 TRBV6-5 - CASSREFFSNQPQHF TGTGCCAGCAGTCGAGAGTTTTTCAGCAATCAGCCCCAGCATTTT
- TRBJ2-7 TRBV13 - CASSYTGGVEQYF TGTGCCAGCAGCTATACAGGGGGGGTTGAGCAGTACTTC
- TRBJ2-5 TRBV10-3 - CAISDVLGRGEETQYF TGTGCCATCAGTGACGTACTAGGACGCGGCGAAGAGACCCAGTACTTC
- TRBJ2-2 TRBV6-5 - CASSYSTSNTGELFF TGTGCCAGCAGTTACTCCACTAGTAACACCGGGGAGCTGTTTTTT
- TRBJ1-5 TRBV12-3/TRBV12-4 - CASSFRSPQHF TGTGCCAGCAGTTTTCGGTCGCCCCAGCATTTT
- TRBJ1-1 TRBV29-1 TRBD1 CSGTGQLNTEAFF TGCAGCGGTACGGGACAGTTAAACACTGAAGCTTTCTTT
- TRBJ1-1 TRBV18 - CASSQDSLLNTEAFF TGTGCCAGCTCACAGGACAGCCTCTTGAACACTGAAGCTTTCTTT